Listed below are T cell receptor beta chains from one sample, sequenced in a study of cytomegalovirus exposure and HLA in healthy donors. Only in-frame clones appear in the TCRdb table, and some are missing; sequencing was by immunoSEQ multiplex PCR. The sample contains about 160,000 clones, under 85% of which appear only once. Material: PBMCs. The receptors derive from a man aged 50 to 59 in good health and CMV-seropositive. The CDR3 runs from the conserved cysteine through the conserved F or W. D genes are given only for firm matches. Clone sizes are given selectively: once, few, many, or a class where the clone is expanded.

v_call	j_call	clone_size	d_call	cdr3_aa	cdr3_nt
TRBV5-4	TRBJ2-1	-	TRBD2	CASSSPETSGFNEQFF	TGTGCCAGCAGCTCTCCGGAGACTAGCGGATTCAATGAGCAGTTCTTC
TRBV14	TRBJ1-3	-	-	CASSQGPGTGNTIYF	TGTGCCAGCAGCCAAGGGCCAGGGACTGGAAACACCATATATTTT
TRBV5-1	TRBJ1-1	once	-	CASSLASGNSEAFF	TGCGCCAGCAGCTTGGCCTCGGGGAACTCTGAAGCTTTCTTT
TRBV19	TRBJ1-1	-	TRBD1	CASTYRDRNTEAFF	TGTGCCAGTACTTACAGGGACAGGAACACTGAAGCTTTCTTT
TRBV5-8	TRBJ2-3	-	-	CASSLDSSSTDTQYF	TGTGCCAGCAGCTTGGACAGTTCCAGCACAGATACGCAGTATTTT
TRBV5-1	TRBJ2-7	-	-	CASRDIYEQYF	TGCGCCAGCAGGGACATCTACGAGCAGTACTTC
TRBV10-3	TRBJ2-2	-	-	CAISEGDSNTGELFF	TGTGCCATCAGTGAGGGGGACTCTAACACCGGGGAGCTGTTTTTT
TRBV6-5	TRBJ1-2	few	-	CASRKTGLGYTF	TGTGCCAGCAGAAAAACAGGGTTAGGCTACACCTTC
TRBV28	TRBJ2-7	-	TRBD1	CASRERQGAYEQYF	TGTGCCAGCAGAGAGAGACAGGGGGCCTACGAGCAGTACTTC
TRBV19	TRBJ2-7	-	TRBD1	CASSGTGSSYEQYF	TGTGCCAGTAGCGGGACAGGGAGCTCCTACGAGCAGTACTTC
TRBV28	TRBJ2-5	-	-	CASSFQLETQYF	TGTGCCAGCAGTTTTCAATTGGAGACCCAGTACTTC
TRBV2	TRBJ2-7	-	-	CASSVQNEQYF	TGTGCCAGCAGTGTGCAGAACGAGCAGTACTTC